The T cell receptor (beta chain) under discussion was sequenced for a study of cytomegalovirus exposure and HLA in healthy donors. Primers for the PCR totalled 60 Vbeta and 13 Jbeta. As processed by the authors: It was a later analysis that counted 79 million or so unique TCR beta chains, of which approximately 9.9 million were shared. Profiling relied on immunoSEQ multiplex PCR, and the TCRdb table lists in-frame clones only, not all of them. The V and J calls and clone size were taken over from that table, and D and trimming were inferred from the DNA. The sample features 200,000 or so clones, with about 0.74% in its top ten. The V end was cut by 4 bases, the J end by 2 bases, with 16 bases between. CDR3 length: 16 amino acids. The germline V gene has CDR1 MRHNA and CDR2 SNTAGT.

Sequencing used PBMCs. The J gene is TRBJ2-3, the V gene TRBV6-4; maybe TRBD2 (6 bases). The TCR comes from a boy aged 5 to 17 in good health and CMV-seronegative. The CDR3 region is CASSAGGGSFTDTQYF. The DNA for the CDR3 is TGTGCCAGCAGTGCCGGAGGAGGGAGTTTCACAGATACGCAGTATTTT.